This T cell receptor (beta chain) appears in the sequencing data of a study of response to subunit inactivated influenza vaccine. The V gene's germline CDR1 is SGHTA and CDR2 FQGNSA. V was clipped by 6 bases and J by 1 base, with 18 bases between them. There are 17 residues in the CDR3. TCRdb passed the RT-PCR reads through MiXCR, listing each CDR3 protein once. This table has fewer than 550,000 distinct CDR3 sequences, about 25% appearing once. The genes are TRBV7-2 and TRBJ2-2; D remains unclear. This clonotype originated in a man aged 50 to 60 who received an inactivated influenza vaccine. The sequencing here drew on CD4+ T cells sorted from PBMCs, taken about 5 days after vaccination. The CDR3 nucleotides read TGTGCCAGCAGTAGATGGGCACAAATTAGGAACACCGGGGAGCTGTTTTTT. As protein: CASSRWAQIRNTGELFF.